This T cell receptor (beta chain) was identified in a study of blood T cell repertoires in COVID-19. On the study more broadly: The United States, Italy and Spain supplied acute and convalescent COVID-19 samples. PBMCs, B-cell-depleted T cells, or T cells provided the cDNA or gDNA that made up the material.

CDR1 is SGHAT, CDR2 FQNNGV, per germline. The CDR3 consists of 14 residues. Trimming took off 4 bases at V and 2 bases at J, with 8 bases between the two ends. In the source study's methods: Cell counts per sample came from amplifying reference gene primers. The method was immunoSEQ multiplex PCR; TCRdb's version includes in-frame clones alone and lacks a portion of them. That table supplies the V and J calls and clone size; D and trimming were determined from the DNA. The sample has about 170,000 clones, almost 85% seen once. Sequencing was done on a sample of peripheral blood. This receptor was identified in a man aged 18 to 35 with active or convalescent COVID-19. This chain joins TRBV11-2 and TRBJ1-4, with TRBD1 as a possible D gene (6 bases). CDR3 loop: CASSWTATNEKLFF. The CDR3 DNA follows: TGTGCCAGCAGCTGGACAGCCACTAATGAAAAACTGTTTTTT. The full variable domain, with the rest looked up from reference TRBV11-2 and TRBJ1-4, is EAGVAQSPRYKIIEKRQSVAFWCNPISGHATLYWYQQILGQGPKLLIQFQNNGVVDDSQLPKDRFSAERLKGVDSTLKIQPAKLEDSAVYLCASSWTATNEKLFFGSGTQLSVL.